These 27 T cell receptor beta chains came from one sample sequenced in a study of tumor-infiltrating lymphocytes in primary liver carcinoma. With a constant-region primer, TCR beta cDNA was made from 450 to 550 ng of total RNA. ARM-PCR, slightly modified, supplied the TCR beta libraries through three nested multiplex PCR rounds. Researchers ran the first two PCR rounds for roughly 11 cycles each with TRBV1-TRBV30 forward primers and a C-beta reverse primer. TCRdb called the multiplex PCR reads again in MiXCR, with one record for every CDR3 protein. Seen here are about 330,000 distinct CDR3 sequences, around three fifths observed once, and the top ten hold about 6.5%. Blood RNA came from unsorted whole blood; germline DNA was also extracted. Sequenced input: peripheral blood. The source of these receptors is a man in his forties with primary liver carcinoma and hepatitis B virus infection.

In its sample, this clonotype was seen a few times. The chain couples TRBV4-2 to TRBJ2-1, with TRBD1 matching 8 bases. With 4 bases clipped from V and 3 bases from J, the junction kept 5 bases outside the gene matches. Germline V gene data show CDR1 as LGHNA and CDR2 as YNFKEQ. This CDR3 region has 15 residues. The CDR3 coding sequence is TGTGCCAGCAGCCCAGGACAGGGAAACTACAATGAGCAGTTCTTC. This sequence encodes CASSPGQGNYNEQFF.

For this clonotype: One base away lies a much larger clone, so this may be a sequencing read error. The chain is built from TRBV7-9 and TRBJ1-6, with TRBD1 matching over 9 bases. Trimming removed 4 bases from V and 5 bases from J; junction bases left unmatched: 0. In germline, CDR1 is SEHNR, CDR2 FQNEAQ (reference sequence). This CDR3 is 14 amino acids long. The CDR3 loop is CASSWTGDNSPLHF. The CDR3 bases are TGTGCCAGCAGCTGGACAGGGGATAATTCACCCCTCCACTTT.

As to this clonotype: As the CDR3 is not closed by the conserved phenylalanine or tryptophan, this likely results from a read error. The chain employs TRBV12-3 or TRBV12-4 and TRBJ2-4, with a tentative D call TRBD1 (5 bases). The CDR3 covers 18 residues. The CDR3 reads CASSLWGGADIAKNVQYI. CDR3 sequence (DNA): TGTGCCAGCAGTTTATGGGGTGGGGCGGACATAGCCAAAAACGTTCAGTACATC.

Concerning this clonotype: Germline is not matched at one junction end, which may reflect a read error. V is TRBV4-2 and J is TRBJ2-2; maybe TRBD1 (6 bases). Germline V lookup: CDR1 LGHNA, CDR2 YNFKEQ. The CDR3 contains 16 residues. CDR3 coding DNA: TGTGTCAGCAGTCAAGTAATGGACAGCTCGAGGGGGGAGCTGTTTTTT. Translating it yields CVSSQVMDSSRGELFF.

The V call is TRBV6-5, the J call TRBJ1-3, with D possibly being TRBD1 (5 bases). Trimming removed 4 bases at V and 9 bases at J, with 16 bases between. The germline gives CDR1 MNHEY, CDR2 SVGAGI. The length of the CDR3 is 14 residues. Here the CDR3 reads CASSSRTWGSTIYF. CDR3 in DNA: TGTGCCAGCAGTTCCCGGACATGGGGTTCCACCATATATTTT.

Remarks on this clonotype: A much larger clone differs from this one at a single base, so this may be a read error. This chain links TRBV12-3 or TRBV12-4 with TRBJ2-1, with a possible D match to TRBD2 (6 bases). This CDR3 has 15 amino acids. The V end was cut by 10 bases, the J end by 4 bases, with 20 bases between. CDR3 DNA sequence: TGTGCCAACTCCCGACTAGGGACGGAGTACAATGAGCAGTTCTTC. Translating it yields CANSRLGTEYNEQFF.

Many counts were recorded for this clonotype. The chain uses TRBV6-6 and TRBJ2-1; TRBD1 matches at 9 bases. The CDR3 is 15 amino acids. CDR1 is MNHNY and CDR2 is SVGAGI in the germline V gene (reference sequence). V lost 5 bases and J lost 9; bases outside the gene matches: 11. The CDR3 spells CASSPLRTGEGEQFF. The CDR3 DNA reads TGTGCCAGCAGTCCTCTCCGGACAGGGGAGGGTGAGCAGTTCTTC.

With regard to this clonotype: One end of the junction varies from germline; a read error may be responsible. The rearrangement links TRBV4-3 to TRBJ2-3, with D possibly TRBD2 on 5 matching bases. There are 18 residues in the CDR3. Looked up from germline, CDR1 is LGHNA and CDR2 is YSLEER. CDR3 amino acids: CASNQDFGIAASTDTQYF. In nucleotides, the CDR3 is TGCGCCAGCAACCAGGACTTCGGGATAGCAGCTTCCACAGATACACAGTATTTT.

Comments on this clonotype: A read error may explain this, as a much larger clone is one base away. The chain joins TRBV4-2 to TRBJ2-1; TRBD1 matches at 11 bases. The CDR3 sequence is 19 residues long. Germline CDR1 reads LGHNA; CDR2 reads YNFKEQ. In DNA, the CDR3 is TGTGCCGGCAGCCAAGAGAACACTCCGGGACAGGGGGTTTACAATGAGCAGTTCTTC. Translated, it gives CAGSQENTPGQGVYNEQFF.

The chain employs TRBV11-2 and TRBJ2-7; no clear D gene. CDR1 and CDR2 from the germline V gene are SGHAT and FQNNGV. The CDR3 is 16 residues long. CDR3 nucleotide sequence: TGTGTCAACAGCCCGCATAGGGCCGACCTCTCCTACGAGCAGTACGTC. It translates to CVNSPHRADLSYEQYV.

In its sample, this clonotype was seen once. The chain links TRBV5-4 to TRBJ2-5; possibly TRBD2 for D (6 bases). The germline CDR1 and CDR2 sequences are SGHNT and YYREEE (reference sequence). The CDR3 is 16 amino acids. V dropped 6 bases and J dropped 2 bases, with 20 bases sitting between them. CDR3 region: CASNLAPTGRQETQYF. The CDR3 DNA follows: TGTGCCAGCAACTTAGCACCAACGGGGAGGCAAGAGACCCAGTACTTC. Filled out from reference TRBV5-4 and TRBJ2-5, the complete variable domain reads ETGVTQSPTHLIKTRGQQVTLRCSSQSGHNTVSWYQQALGQGPQFIFQYYREEENGRGNFPPRFSGLQFPNYSSELNVNALELDDSALYLCASNLAPTGRQETQYFGPGTRLLVL.

As concerns this clonotype: One junction end disagrees with the germline gene, perhaps due to a read error. The chain combines TRBV11-3 with TRBJ2-1, with 7 positions matching TRBD2. Germline lookup yields CDR1 SGHNT and CDR2 YENEEA. CDR3 length: 15 amino acids. CDR3 DNA: TGTGCTAGCAGCGACGGACTGGGGAGGGACAATGAGCAGTTCTTC. Residues: CASSDGLGRDNEQFF. Variable domain in full (rest from reference TRBV11-3 and TRBJ2-1): EAGVVQSPRYKIIEKKQPVAFWCNPISGHNTLYWYLQNLGQGPELLIRYENEEAVDDSQLPKDRFSAERLKGVDSTLKIQPAELGDSAVYLCASSDGLGRDNEQFFGPGTRLTVL.

This clonotype came up many times. The chain employs TRBV6-5 and TRBJ1-4; 10 bases are a match to TRBD1. This CDR3 is 15 amino acids long. Germline lookup yields CDR1 MNHEY and CDR2 SVGAGI. Trimming cost V 5 bases and J 8 bases; bases outside gene matches: 8. The CDR3 sequence: CASSHPGQGKEKLFF. CDR3 DNA: TGTGCCAGCAGTCACCCGGGACAGGGGAAGGAAAAACTGTTTTTT.

V usage is TRBV4-1 and J usage is TRBJ1-1, with D possibly being TRBD1 (5 bases). The CDR3 sequence is 17 residues long. V lost 6 bases, J lost 4 bases, and 24 bases lay in between. Germline CDR1 reads MGHRA; CDR2 reads YSYEKL. The DNA for the CDR3 is TGCGCCAGCAGGGAAGCGCGTGGCGCAGGGAGACCCACTGAAGCTTTCTTT. Encoded protein: CASREARGAGRPTEAFF.

This clonotype was counted at least ten times. V and J are TRBV11-2 and TRBJ2-4, with TRBD2 matching 8 bases. V lost 8 bases to trimming and J lost 4 bases; unmatched junction nucleotides: 10. The CDR3 totals 15 residues. CDR1 is SGHAT and CDR2 is FQNNGV in the germline V gene. The CDR3 spells CASGGTSGPKNIQYF. DNA of the CDR3: TGTGCCAGCGGGGGTACTAGCGGACCGAAAAACATTCAGTACTTC.

A note on this clonotype: A much bigger clone sits one base away, suggesting this may be a read error. The rearrangement joins TRBV11-3 to TRBJ2-1; D is perhaps TRBD1 (6 bases). The germline V gene has CDR1 SGHNT and CDR2 YENEEA. This CDR3 comprises 15 residues. The CDR3: CASSQEATQGHEHFF. CDR3 nucleotide sequence: TGCGCCAGCAGCCAAGAGGCTACCCAGGGGCATGAGCACTTCTTC. Variable domain in full (rest from reference TRBV11-3 and TRBJ2-1): EAGVVQSPRYKIIEKKQPVAFWCNPISGHNTLYWYLQNLGQGPELLIRYENEEAVDDSQLPKDRFSAERLKGVDSTLKIQPAELGDSAVYLCASSQEATQGHEHFFGPGTRLTVL.

With respect to this clonotype: Its ends do not fully match the called genes, so a read error is possible. CDR3 bases: TGTGGCAGCAACCTCGGATCTTACGACAGTAATGAGCAGTTCTTC. Translation: CGSNLGSYDSNEQFF. The chain has TRBV11-1 and TRBJ2-1; TRBD1 might be the D (5 bases). The length of the CDR3 is 15 residues. Per the germline V gene, CDR1 is SGHAT and CDR2 is FQDESV (reference sequence).

This clonotype was seen ten or more times. The chain recombines TRBV6-5 with TRBJ2-1, with 8 positions matching TRBD1. CDR1 is MNHEY and CDR2 is SVGAGI in the germline V gene. This CDR3 is 15 amino acids long. The J segment lost 0 bases and the V segment lost 5 bases, leaving 3 bases of the junction unmatched. CDR3 DNA: TGTGCCAGCAGTCTCCAGGGGGCCTCCTACAATGAGCAGTTCTTC. Protein sequence: CASSLQGASYNEQFF.

This clonotype has just one count. The chain recombines TRBV29-1 with TRBJ2-7; 8 positions agree with TRBD1. Trimming took 6 bases from V and 12 from J; bases not matched to a gene: 19. Germline V gene sequence: CDR1 SQVTM, CDR2 ANQGSEA. This CDR3 region has 14 residues. The CDR3 protein is CSVTQGAAGYEWYF. In DNA form, the CDR3 reads TGCAGCGTGACCCAGGGGGCCGCGGGGTACGAGTGGTACTTC.

V and J are TRBV9 and TRBJ2-7; the match to TRBD2 covers 11 bases. Trimming at V came to 4 bases and at J to 5 bases, leaving 5 bases not matched to a gene. This CDR3 spans 14 amino acids. CDR1 SGDLS and CDR2 YYNGEE come from the germline V gene. Here the CDR3 DNA reads TGTGCCAGCAGCCTAGCGGGAGGTTCCCACGAGCAGTACTTC. Its protein product is CASSLAGGSHEQYF.

Of note for this clonotype: As the CDR3 is not closed by the conserved phenylalanine or tryptophan, this likely results from a read error. The chain combines TRBV6-5 with TRBJ2-7; D is unclear. The germline V gene has CDR1 MNHEY and CDR2 SVGAGI. The V end lost 0 bases, the J end lost 4 bases, and 10 bases lay between the germline ends. The CDR3 loop spans 14 amino acids. CDR3 DNA sequence: TGTGCCAGCAGTTACTCGATGGCGGATTACGAGCAGTACCTC. It is translated as CASSYSMADYEQYL.

This clonotype was recorded only once. A clone one base away is much larger, so this may be a read error. This chain uses TRBV12-3 or TRBV12-4 with TRBJ2-5; D could derive from TRBD1 or TRBD2 (5 bases each). The CDR3 runs 14 residues. V was cut by 3 bases and J by 5 bases, with 13 bases left in between. This chain's CDR3 is CASSFMGDRETQYF. The CDR3 region has the DNA TGTGCCAGCAGTTTTATGGGGGACCGGGAGACCCAGTACTTC.

Concerning this clonotype itself: An end of the junction does not agree with germline; a read error may underlie this. V is TRBV11-3 and J is TRBJ2-7, with D possibly matching TRBD2 (6 bases). The CDR3 totals 15 residues. Germline lookup yields CDR1 SGHNT and CDR2 YENEEA. In nucleotides, the CDR3 is TGCGCCAGCAGCTTAATTTCGGGGGAATCCTACGAGCAGTACTTC. Protein: CASSLISGESYEQYF.

This clonotype occurred many times. The gene calls are TRBV6-2 or TRBV6-3 and TRBJ2-2, with 9 bases fitting TRBD2. Germline loops: CDR1 MNHEY, CDR2 SVGEGT. This CDR3 is 14 amino acids long. With V trimmed by 8 bases and J by 7 bases, 8 bases remained unmatched. The CDR3 reads CASLGGRAVGELFF. The CDR3 nucleotides are TGTGCCAGCTTAGGCGGGAGGGCCGTCGGGGAGCTGTTTTTT.

A note on this clonotype: A read error may be the cause here, since a much bigger clone is one base away. The gene calls are TRBV5-6 and TRBJ1-2, with D maybe TRBD1 (6 bases). This CDR3 is 13 amino acids long. Trimming removed 4 bases at V and 6 bases at J, with 13 bases between. The germline V gene encodes CDR1 SGHDT and CDR2 YYEEEE. In nucleotides, the CDR3 is TGTGCCAGCAGCCCGACAGGAAACAATGGCTACACCTTC. This sequence encodes CASSPTGNNGYTF.

This clonotype was detected many times. This rearrangement joins TRBV6-5 to TRBJ2-5, with 15 bases that match TRBD2. V shed 2 bases, J shed 2 bases, and the junction held 3 bases outside the gene matches. The length of the CDR3 is 17 residues. Germline-derived CDR1 and CDR2 are MNHEY and SVGAGI. The CDR3 DNA reads as TGTGCCAGCAGTTACACGGGGACTAGCGGGGGGCAAGAGACCCAGTACTTC. Encoded protein: CASSYTGTSGGQETQYF.

A remark on this clonotype: This could be a read error, since a much larger clone is one nucleotide away. V usage is TRBV12-3 or TRBV12-4 and J usage is TRBJ2-1, with D hard to call. The ends were cut back, 6 bases at V and 0 bases at J, with 9 bases in the middle. The CDR3 runs 14 residues. CDR3 nucleotides: TGTGCCAGCAGCCGTCTGAGCTCCTACAATGAGCAGTTCTTC. Translation: CASSRLSSYNEQFF.